What follows are 6 T cell receptor beta chains derived from one specimen sequenced in a study of regulatory T cells in long-lasting Graves disease. Time point: newly diagnosed GD, antithyroid drugs for less than 3 months. Isolated PBMC RNA provided the starting material for the TCR library. HTBI primers from iRepertoire and Arm-PCR of CDR3 regions yielded the TCR beta libraries. TCRdb redid the calling of the multiplex PCR reads with MiXCR, one entry per CDR3 protein. The table has 350,000 to 450,000 distinct CDR3 sequences, about 10% seen once; the top ten hold about 19%. These data are also associated with another study on T cells in Graves' hyperthyroidism and ophthalmopathy.

The sequences come from peripheral blood mononuclear cells (PBMCs), collected at new diagnosis, from a patient treated with antithyroid drugs. Receptor source: a woman between 18 and 29 years old with Graves disease.

This clonotype was picked up many times. The chain combines TRBV20-1 with TRBJ1-3; no clear D. Trimming took off 2 bases at V and 4 bases at J, with 12 bases between the two ends. The CDR3 runs 14 residues. CDR1 is DFQATT and CDR2 is SNEGSKA in the germline V gene (reference sequence). CDR3 sequence (DNA): TGCAGTGCTAGATCTGGGCTGGGAGGAAACACCATATATTTT. It codes for CSARSGLGGNTIYF.

This clonotype was picked up many times. The chain uses TRBV28 and TRBJ2-7; 15 bases line up with TRBD2. CDR1 and CDR2 (germline): MDHEN, SYDVKM. V lost 6 bases and J lost 2; bases outside the gene matches: 8. The CDR3 totals 17 residues. The CDR3 loop reads CASRSGTSGRKAYEQYF. The CDR3 bases are TGTGCCAGCAGATCCGGGACTAGCGGGAGGAAGGCCTACGAGCAGTACTTC.

The V gene is TRBV7-2, the J gene TRBJ1-3, with D unresolved. Germline assignment: CDR1 SGHTA and CDR2 FQGNSA. There are 16 residues in the CDR3. The germline V and J ends were trimmed by 5 bases and 4 bases, with 18 bases remaining between them. CDR3 residues: CASSPRRRVTGNTIYF. For the CDR3, the DNA is TGTGCCAGCAGCCCTAGGAGGAGGGTGACCGGAAACACCATATATTTT.

This clonotype was observed a few times. The chain uses TRBV4-1 and TRBJ2-7; D tentatively reads TRBD1 or TRBD2 (5 bases each). The V end lost 5 bases, the J end lost 3 bases, and 17 bases lay between the germline ends. The CDR3 totals 15 residues. Germline CDR1 reads MGHRA; CDR2 reads YSYEKL. CDR3 coding DNA: TGCGCCAGCAGCATAAGTAGGGACCCAAACTACGAGCAGTACTTC. The encoded protein is CASSISRDPNYEQYF.

This clonotype was observed many times. J is TRBJ2-1 and V is TRBV11-3; tentatively, D is TRBD1 or TRBD2 (5 bases each). Per germline, CDR1 SGHNT and CDR2 YENEEA. V was clipped by 3 bases and J by 0 bases, with 12 bases between them. The CDR3 has 16 residues. CDR3 amino acids: CASSFGAPISYNEQFF. Written as DNA, the CDR3 is TGTGCCAGCAGCTTCGGGGCGCCAATCTCCTACAATGAGCAGTTCTTC. Together with reference TRBV11-3 and TRBJ2-1, the CDR3 gives the full variable domain: EAGVVQSPRYKIIEKKQPVAFWCNPISGHNTLYWYLQNLGQGPELLIRYENEEAVDDSQLPKDRFSAERLKGVDSTLKIQPAELGDSAVYLCASSFGAPISYNEQFFGPGTRLTVL.

This clonotype was counted between two and nine times. The chain employs TRBV14 and TRBJ2-2; possibly TRBD1 for D (5 bases). The CDR3 has 13 residues. V lost 6 bases and J 6 bases, leaving 11 bases between the germline ends. Per germline, CDR1 SGHDN and CDR2 FVKESK. The CDR3 DNA reads TGTGCCAGCAGGCCCCCAGGGTCCGGGGAGCTGTTTTTT. This codes for CASRPPGSGELFF.